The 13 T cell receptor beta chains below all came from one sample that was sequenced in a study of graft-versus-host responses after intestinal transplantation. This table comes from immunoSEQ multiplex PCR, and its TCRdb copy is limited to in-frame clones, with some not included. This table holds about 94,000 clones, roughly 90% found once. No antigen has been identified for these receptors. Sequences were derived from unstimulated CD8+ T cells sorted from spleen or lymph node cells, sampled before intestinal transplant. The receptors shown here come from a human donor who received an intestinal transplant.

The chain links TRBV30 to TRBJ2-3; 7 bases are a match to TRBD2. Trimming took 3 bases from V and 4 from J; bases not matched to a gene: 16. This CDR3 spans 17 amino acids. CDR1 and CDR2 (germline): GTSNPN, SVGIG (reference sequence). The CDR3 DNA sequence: TGTGCCTGGAGCCCCTTGGGGTGGGAGGGGTCCGCAGATACGCAGTATTTT. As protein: CAWSPLGWEGSADTQYF.

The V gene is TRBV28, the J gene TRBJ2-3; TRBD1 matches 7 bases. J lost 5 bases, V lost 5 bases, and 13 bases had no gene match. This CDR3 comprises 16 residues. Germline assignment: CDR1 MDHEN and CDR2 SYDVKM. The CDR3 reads CASSVLRQGVLDTQYF. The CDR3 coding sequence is TGTGCCAGCAGTGTCCTCAGACAGGGAGTGTTAGATACGCAGTATTTT. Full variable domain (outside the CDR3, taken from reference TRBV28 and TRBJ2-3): DVKVTQSSRYLVKRTGEKVFLECVQDMDHENMFWYRQDPGLGLRLIYFSYDVKMKEKGDIPEGYSVSREKKERFSLILESASTNQTSMYLCASSVLRQGVLDTQYFGPGTRLTVL.

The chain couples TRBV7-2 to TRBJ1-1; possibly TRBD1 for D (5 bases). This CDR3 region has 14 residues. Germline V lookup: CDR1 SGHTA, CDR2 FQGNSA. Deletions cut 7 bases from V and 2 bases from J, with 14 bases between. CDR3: CASTQWGGNTEAFF. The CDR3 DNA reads TGTGCCAGCACCCAATGGGGGGGAAACACTGAAGCTTTCTTT.

CDR3 protein: CASSRQDRDQSGELFF. As DNA, the CDR3 is TGTGCCAGCAGCCGTCAGGACAGGGATCAATCCGGGGAGCTGTTTTTT. The chain combines TRBV9 with TRBJ2-2, with 8 positions matching TRBD1. Germline loops: CDR1 SGDLS, CDR2 YYNGEE. J gave up 6 bases and V 4 bases, and 11 bases lay outside the gene matches. The length of the CDR3 is 16 residues. Combining the CDR3 with reference TRBV9 and TRBJ2-2 gives the whole variable domain DSGVTQTPKHLITATGQRVTLRCSPRSGDLSVYWYQQSLDQGLQFLIQYYNGEERAKGNILERFSAQQFPDLHSELNLSSLELGDSALYFCASSRQDRDQSGELFFGEGSRLTVL.

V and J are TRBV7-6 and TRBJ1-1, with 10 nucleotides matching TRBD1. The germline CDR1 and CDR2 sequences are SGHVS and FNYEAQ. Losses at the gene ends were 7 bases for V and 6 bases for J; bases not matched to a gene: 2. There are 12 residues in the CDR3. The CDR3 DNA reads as TGTGCCAGCAAAGGGACAGGGGCTGAAGCTTTCTTT. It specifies CASKGTGAEAFF.

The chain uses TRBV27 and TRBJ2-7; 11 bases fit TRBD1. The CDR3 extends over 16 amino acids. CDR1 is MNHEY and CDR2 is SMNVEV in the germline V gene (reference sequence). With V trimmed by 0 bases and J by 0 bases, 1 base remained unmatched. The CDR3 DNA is TGTGCCAGCAGTTTATCCGGGACAGGGGGCTCCTACGAGCAGTACTTC. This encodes CASSLSGTGGSYEQYF.

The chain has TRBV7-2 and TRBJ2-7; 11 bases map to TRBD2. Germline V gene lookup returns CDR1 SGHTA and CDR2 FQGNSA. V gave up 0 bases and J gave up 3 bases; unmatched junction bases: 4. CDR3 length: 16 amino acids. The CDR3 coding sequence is TGTGCCAGCAGCTTAGCTGGGACTAGCGGTAACTACGAGCAGTACTTC. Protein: CASSLAGTSGNYEQYF.

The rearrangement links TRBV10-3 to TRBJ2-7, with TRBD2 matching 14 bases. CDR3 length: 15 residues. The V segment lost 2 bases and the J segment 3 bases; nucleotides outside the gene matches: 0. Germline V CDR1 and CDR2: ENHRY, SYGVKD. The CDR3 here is CAISEGTSGGYEQYF. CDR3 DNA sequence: TGTGCCATCAGTGAGGGGACTAGCGGGGGCTACGAGCAGTACTTC.

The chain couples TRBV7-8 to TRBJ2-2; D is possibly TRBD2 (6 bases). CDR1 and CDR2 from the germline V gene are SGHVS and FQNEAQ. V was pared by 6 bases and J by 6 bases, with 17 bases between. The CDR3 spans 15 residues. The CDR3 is CASRTILRDPGELFF. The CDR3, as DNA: TGTGCCAGCAGGACCATACTGCGGGACCCCGGGGAGCTGTTTTTT. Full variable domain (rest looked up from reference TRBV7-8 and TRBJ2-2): GAGVSQSPRYKVAKRGQDVALRCDPISGHVSLFWYQQALGQGPEFLTYFQNEAQLDKSGLPSDRFFAERPEGSVSTLKIQRTQQEDSAVYLCASRTILRDPGELFFGEGSRLTVL.

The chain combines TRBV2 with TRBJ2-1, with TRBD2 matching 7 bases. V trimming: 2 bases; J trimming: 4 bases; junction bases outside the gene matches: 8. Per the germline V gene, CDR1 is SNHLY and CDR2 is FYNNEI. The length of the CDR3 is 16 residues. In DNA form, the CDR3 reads TGTGCCAGCAGTGAATCTGTGGCTAGCGGTTACAATGAGCAGTTCTTC. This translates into CASSESVASGYNEQFF.

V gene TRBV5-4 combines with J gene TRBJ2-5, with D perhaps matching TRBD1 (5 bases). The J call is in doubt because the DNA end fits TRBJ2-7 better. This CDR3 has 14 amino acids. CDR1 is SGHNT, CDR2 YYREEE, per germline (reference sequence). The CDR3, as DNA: TGTGCCAGCACCCGAGACAGTCAGCCCTACGAGCAGTACTTC. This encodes CASTRDSQPYEQYF.

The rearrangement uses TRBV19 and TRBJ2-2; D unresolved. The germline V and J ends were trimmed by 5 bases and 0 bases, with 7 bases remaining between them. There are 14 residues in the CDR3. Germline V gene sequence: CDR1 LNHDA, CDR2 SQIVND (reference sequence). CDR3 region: CASSVLSNTGELFF. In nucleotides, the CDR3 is TGTGCCAGTAGTGTCCTTTCGAACACCGGGGAGCTGTTTTTT.

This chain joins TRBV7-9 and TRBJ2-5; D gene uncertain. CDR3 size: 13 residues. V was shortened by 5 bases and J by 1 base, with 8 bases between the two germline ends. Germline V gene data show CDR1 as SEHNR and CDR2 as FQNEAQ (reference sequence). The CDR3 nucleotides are TGTGCCAGCAGCCAAGACTTCCAAGAGACCCAGTACTTC. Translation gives CASSQDFQETQYF.